Detailed here is one T cell receptor beta chain. This sample was taken from a study of blood T cell repertoires in COVID-19. About the study: Italy, Spain and the United States were the sources of the convalescent and acute COVID-19 samples.

Assignments of participants to cohorts depended upon their own reported clinical history. Unmatched junction bases numbered 13, after V lost 3 bases and J lost 10 bases. The CDR3 consists of 16 residues. The germline V gene has CDR1 LNHDA and CDR2 SQIVND (reference sequence). Authors' analysis steps: Amplification from reference gene primers served as the basis for estimated nucleated cell counts. Generated by immunoSEQ multiplex PCR, the TCRdb table keeps only in-frame clones and is missing some. That table furnishes V, J and clone size, whereas the DNA furnished D and trimming. Here the sample spans 150,000 to 200,000 clones, roughly 80% being singletons.

The receptor's source is a woman in her fifties or sixties with acute COVID-19. Sequencing used PBMCs or T cells enriched from blood (not recorded which). This chain uses TRBV19 with TRBJ1-1; 11 nucleotides align to TRBD1. CDR3 sequence reads: CASSIVGQDRGRRAFF. In DNA form, the CDR3 reads TGTGCCAGTAGTATTGTAGGGCAGGACAGGGGGCGGAGAGCTTTCTTT.